The 11 T cell receptor beta chains below were found in one sample sequenced in a study of blood T cell repertoires in COVID-19. Repertoires were generated with immunoSEQ multiplex PCR, while TCRdb's copy carries only in-frame clones and drops some. The data contain tens of thousands of clones, over 75% of them singletons. Material for sequencing was peripheral blood. The source is a woman aged 80 or over with COVID-19, enrolled during active disease.

The chain employs TRBV12-3 or TRBV12-4 and TRBJ1-2; D is unresolved. The ends were cut back, 7 bases at V and 7 bases at J, with 13 bases in the middle. This CDR3 contains 12 residues. The CDR3 DNA is TGTGCCAGCAATAACCGAGTGAGTGGCTACACCTTC. Its translation: CASNNRVSGYTF.

The DNA for the CDR3 is TGTGCCAGCAGTGATCAGACTAGCGGGAGTCCTTCGGAGACCCAGTACTTC. It encodes CASSDQTSGSPSETQYF. The chain has TRBV25-1 and TRBJ2-5; 12 positions agree with TRBD2. J lost 5 bases, V lost 3 bases, and 10 bases had no gene match. Germline CDR1 and CDR2: MGHDK and SYGVNS. The CDR3 has 17 residues.

The chain employs TRBV15 and TRBJ2-3; D might be TRBD1 (5 bases). V was cut by 4 bases and J by 0 bases, with 11 bases left in between. There are 15 residues in the CDR3. Germline CDR1 reads LNHNV; CDR2 reads YYDKDF (reference sequence). The CDR3 sequence is CATSTRQTSTDTQYF. The CDR3 DNA reads as TGTGCCACCAGCACAAGACAGACTAGCACAGATACGCAGTATTTT. Based on the CDR3 plus reference TRBV15 and TRBJ2-3, the full variable domain is DAMVIQNPRYQVTQFGKPVTLSCSQTLNHNVMYWYQQKSSQAPKLLFHYYDKDFNNEADTPDNFQSRRPNTSFCFLDIRSPGLGDTAMYLCATSTRQTSTDTQYFGPGTRLTVL.

The V gene is TRBV15, the J gene TRBJ2-1; tentatively, D is TRBD2 (6 bases). Germline CDR1 LNHNV, CDR2 YYDKDF (reference sequence). The CDR3 is 16 residues long. The ends were cut back, 0 bases at V and 8 bases at J, with 17 bases in the middle. CDR3 bases: TGTGCCACCAGCAGAGATCTGACTAGTAGATTCGATGAGCAGTTCTTC. This translates into CATSRDLTSRFDEQFF.

The genes are TRBV9 and TRBJ2-3; 8 bases are a match to TRBD2. The junction had 28 bases not matched to a gene; V was cut back by 4 bases and J by 3 bases. This CDR3 comprises 22 residues. Germline V lookup: CDR1 SGDLS, CDR2 YYNGEE. CDR3 DNA sequence: TGTGCCAGCAGCCCATGTTCCAGCGACTGGCGGGAACACAGCGGGGGAACAGATACGCAGTATTTT. Its protein product is CASSPCSSDWREHSGGTDTQYF. The full variable domain, completed using reference TRBV9 and TRBJ2-3, is DSGVTQTPKHLITATGQRVTLRCSPRSGDLSVYWYQQSLDQGLQFLIQYYNGEERAKGNILERFSAQQFPDLHSELNLSSLELGDSALYFCASSPCSSDWREHSGGTDTQYFGPGTRLTVL.

The gene calls are TRBV4-3 and TRBJ2-2; TRBD2 matches 14 bases. The J segment lost 4 bases and the V segment lost 1 base, leaving 8 bases of the junction unmatched. Germline assignment: CDR1 LGHNA and CDR2 YSLEER. The CDR3 is 19 residues long. This CDR3 reads CASSQVTGLAGETTGELFF. CDR3 nucleotides: TGCGCCAGCAGCCAAGTAACGGGACTAGCGGGAGAGACCACCGGGGAGCTGTTTTTT.

This rearrangement joins TRBV5-4 to TRBJ2-3; no reliable D call. Trimming pared 2 bases from V and 6 bases from J, leaving 4 bases between. Per germline, CDR1 SGHNT and CDR2 YYREEE (reference sequence). The CDR3 length is 11 residues. CDR3 sequence: CASSFRDTQYF. The CDR3 DNA reads TGTGCCAGCAGCTTCCGGGATACGCAGTATTTT.

The chain links TRBV3-1 (or the pseudogene TRBV3-2) to TRBJ2-3; tentative D call: TRBD1 (5 bases). The CDR3 runs 16 residues. Germline V gene lookup returns CDR1 LGHDT and CDR2 YNNKEL (reference sequence). V was shortened by 4 bases and J by 1 base, with 15 bases between the two germline ends. The CDR3 region is CASSLKGGAGTDTQYF. CDR3 nucleotide sequence: TGTGCCAGCAGCCTGAAGGGTGGGGCCGGCACAGATACGCAGTATTTT.

V gene TRBV5-1 combines with J gene TRBJ2-3; 10 bases agree with TRBD2. The CDR3 consists of 16 residues. CDR1 and CDR2 (germline): SGHRS, YFSETQ. Trimming cost V 4 bases and J 0 bases; bases outside gene matches: 5. As DNA, the CDR3 is TGCGCCAGCAGCCAGCGGGGGGGGACTAGCACAGATACGCAGTATTTT. This sequence encodes CASSQRGGTSTDTQYF.

The genes are TRBV7-2 and TRBJ2-2; 7 bases align to TRBD2. Germline assignment: CDR1 SGHTA and CDR2 FQGNSA. J lost 5 bases, V lost 0 bases, and 9 bases had no gene match. The CDR3 sequence is 17 residues long. The CDR3 protein is CASSLAHWTSSTGELFF. The CDR3 bases are TGTGCCAGCAGCTTAGCGCACTGGACTAGTTCTACCGGGGAGCTGTTTTTT. The whole variable domain, remainder taken from reference TRBV7-2 and TRBJ2-2, is GAGVSQSPSNKVTEKGKDVELRCDPISGHTALYWYRQSLGQGLEFLIYFQGNSAPDKSGLPSDRFSAERTGGSVSTLTIQRTQQEDSAVYLCASSLAHWTSSTGELFFGEGSRLTVL.

The rearrangement links TRBV2 to TRBJ2-4; 11 nucleotides line up with TRBD2. After removal of 3 bases from V and 4 bases from J, the junction contained 5 bases not matched to a gene. This CDR3 has 16 amino acids. Germline V CDR1 and CDR2: SNHLY, FYNNEI. In DNA, the CDR3 is TGTGCCAGCAGTGACCAATCTAGCGGGGGGAAAAACATTCAGTACTTC. It specifies CASSDQSSGGKNIQYF.